The source of this T cell receptor (beta chain) is a study of blood T cell repertoires in COVID-19. Study details: Samples of COVID-19 (acute and convalescent) were obtained from the United States, Italy and Spain. Sources were T cells, B-cell-depleted T cells, or PBMCs; the material itself was cDNA or gDNA.

Seattle patient enrollment occurred during active infection, with longitudinal follow-up thereafter. Study processing details: Counts of nucleated cells, estimated from reference gene primer amplification, were obtained. The table came from immunoSEQ multiplex PCR; TCRdb's copy has only in-frame clones and leaves some out. Clone size and V and J calls were adopted from that table, with D and trimming inferred from the DNA. The sample has 150,000 to 200,000 clones; 92% are singletons. The sequenced sample consisted of peripheral blood. The TCR sequence derives from a man younger than 40 with COVID-19, enrolled during active disease.

CDR3 region: CASSQDHGGRADTQYF. Written as DNA, the CDR3 is TGTGCCAGCAGCCAAGACCACGGGGGAAGGGCGGATACGCAGTATTTT. V gene TRBV4-2 combines with J gene TRBJ2-3; weak D call: TRBD2 (6 bases). V was clipped by 0 bases and J by 6 bases, with 16 bases between them. The CDR3 is made up of 16 amino acids. Germline CDR1 reads LGHNA; CDR2 reads YNFKEQ.